A selection of T cell receptor beta chains follows, all from one sample in a study of tumor-infiltrating lymphocytes in primary liver carcinoma. One entry per CDR3 protein, called by TCRdb with MiXCR from the multiplex PCR reads. The sample holds about 200,000 distinct CDR3 sequences, roughly two thirds seen once. Sample: peripheral blood. Receptor source: a woman aged 55-69 years with primary liver carcinoma and hepatitis B virus infection. Each CDR3 is given with its conserved first and last residue. A D gene is named only where the DNA matches it firmly. A clone size is listed for some rows: how often the clone was seen (once, few, many), or a class if it is expanded.

cdr3_nt: TGTGCTAGCAGCTCGGACAGTCACAATGAGCAGTTCTTC; cdr3_aa: CASSSDSHNEQFF; v_call: TRBV11-2; d_call: NA; clone_size: NA; cdr3_length: 13; j_call: TRBJ2-1
cdr3_nt: TGTGCCTGCAGCTTAGATCATTATCGGTCAGGGGGAGACGAGCAGTACTTC; cdr3_aa: CACSLDHYRSGGDEQYF; v_call: TRBV11-2; d_call: TRBD1; clone_size: NA; cdr3_length: 17; j_call: TRBJ2-7
cdr3_nt: TGCGCCAGCGGCCTGGGACAGCTCACCCAAGAGATCCAGTACTTC; cdr3_aa: CASGLGQLTQEIQYF; v_call: TRBV5-1; d_call: TRBD1; clone_size: NA; cdr3_length: 15; j_call: TRBJ2-5
cdr3_nt: TGTGCCAGCAGTTTGTCCGGACAGGGGGGCAACTATGGCTACACCTTC; cdr3_aa: CASSLSGQGGNYGYTF; v_call: TRBV28; d_call: TRBD1; clone_size: NA; cdr3_length: 16; j_call: TRBJ1-2
cdr3_nt: TGTGCCAGCAGTGAGACAGGGTTAACGGGCTACACCTTC; cdr3_aa: CASSETGLTGYTF; v_call: TRBV6-1; d_call: TRBD1; clone_size: many; cdr3_length: 13; j_call: TRBJ1-2
cdr3_nt: TGTGCCAGCAGCTGGCGACTAGCGGGTAATGTGGCAGATACGCAGTATTTT; cdr3_aa: CASSWRLAGNVADTQYF; v_call: TRBV5-5; d_call: TRBD2; clone_size: many; cdr3_length: 17; j_call: TRBJ2-3
cdr3_nt: TGTGCCAGCAGCTTTAGGGGGGTTTCACCTGAAGCTTTCTTT; cdr3_aa: CASSFRGVSPEAFF; v_call: TRBV11-3; d_call: NA; clone_size: NA; cdr3_length: 14; j_call: TRBJ1-1
cdr3_nt: TGTGCCAGCAGCCCCGGAACGGGCGAGCGGTACTTC; cdr3_aa: CASSPGTGERYF; v_call: TRBV6-6; d_call: NA; clone_size: NA; cdr3_length: 12; j_call: TRBJ2-7
cdr3_nt: TGTGCCACCAGTGACCCGACAAGCTCCTGCAATGAGCAGTTCTTC; cdr3_aa: CATSDPTSSCNEQFF; v_call: TRBV24-1; d_call: NA; clone_size: NA; cdr3_length: 15; j_call: TRBJ2-1
cdr3_nt: TGCGCCAGCGCGGGGCGTGGCGCAGATACGCAGTATTTT; cdr3_aa: CASAGRGADTQYF; v_call: TRBV4-1; d_call: NA; clone_size: many; cdr3_length: 13; j_call: TRBJ2-3
cdr3_nt: TGTGCCAGCAGTTACAGGCGACTCAGTGAAGCTTCCTTT; cdr3_aa: CASSYRRLSEASF; v_call: TRBV6-5; d_call: NA; clone_size: NA; cdr3_length: 13; j_call: TRBJ1-1
cdr3_nt: TGTGCCAGCGGCTTAGGCCTCAGTTATGGCTACACCTTC; cdr3_aa: CASGLGLSYGYTF; v_call: TRBV11-2; d_call: NA; clone_size: NA; cdr3_length: 13; j_call: TRBJ1-2
cdr3_nt: TGCGCCAGCAGACGCTCCAGGGGCGAAAGCACAGATACGCAGTATTTT; cdr3_aa: CASRRSRGESTDTQYF; v_call: TRBV5-1; d_call: NA; clone_size: few; cdr3_length: 16; j_call: TRBJ2-3
cdr3_nt: TGTGCCAGCAGCAAATTAGCGGGAGCGGGTCAAGAGACCCAGTACTTC; cdr3_aa: CASSKLAGAGQETQYF; v_call: TRBV7-8; d_call: TRBD2; clone_size: few; cdr3_length: 16; j_call: TRBJ2-5
cdr3_nt: TGCAGCGTTGTGGTGGACACCCTAGCCAAAAACATTCAGTACTTC; cdr3_aa: CSVVVDTLAKNIQYF; v_call: TRBV29-1; d_call: NA; clone_size: many; cdr3_length: 15; j_call: TRBJ2-4
cdr3_nt: TGCGGCGTTGAACTACTAAGAGGCGAGACCCAGTACTTC; cdr3_aa: CGVELLRGETQYF; v_call: TRBV29-1; d_call: NA; clone_size: NA; cdr3_length: 13; j_call: TRBJ2-5
cdr3_nt: TGTGCCAGCAGATCCGACCCGGAGGCTTACAATGAGCAGTTCTTC; cdr3_aa: CASRSDPEAYNEQFF; v_call: TRBV12-3/TRBV12-4; d_call: NA; clone_size: NA; cdr3_length: 15; j_call: TRBJ2-1
cdr3_nt: TGTGCCAGCAGTTTGACTAGCGGGTTCTACAATGAGCAGTTCTTC; cdr3_aa: CASSLTSGFYNEQFF; v_call: TRBV28; d_call: TRBD2; clone_size: NA; cdr3_length: 15; j_call: TRBJ2-1